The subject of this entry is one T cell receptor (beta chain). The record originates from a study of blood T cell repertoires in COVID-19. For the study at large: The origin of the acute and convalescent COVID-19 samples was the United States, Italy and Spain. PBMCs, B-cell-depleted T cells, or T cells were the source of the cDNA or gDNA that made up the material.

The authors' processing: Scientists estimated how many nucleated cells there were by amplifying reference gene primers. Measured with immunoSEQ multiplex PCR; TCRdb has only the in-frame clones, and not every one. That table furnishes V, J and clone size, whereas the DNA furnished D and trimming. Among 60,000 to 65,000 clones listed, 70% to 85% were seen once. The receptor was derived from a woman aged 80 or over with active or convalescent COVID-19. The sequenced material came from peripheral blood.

DNA for the CDR3: TGTGCCAGTAGTATGTGGGGACAGCGTGCCCATGCAACTAATGAAAAACTGTTTTTT. Translating it yields CASSMWGQRAHATNEKLFF. The chain employs TRBV19 and TRBJ1-4; 7 bases map to TRBD1. The CDR3 runs to 19 residues. Germline CDR1 reads LNHDA; CDR2 reads SQIVND (reference sequence). With 3 bases clipped from V and 0 bases from J, the junction kept 13 bases outside the gene matches.